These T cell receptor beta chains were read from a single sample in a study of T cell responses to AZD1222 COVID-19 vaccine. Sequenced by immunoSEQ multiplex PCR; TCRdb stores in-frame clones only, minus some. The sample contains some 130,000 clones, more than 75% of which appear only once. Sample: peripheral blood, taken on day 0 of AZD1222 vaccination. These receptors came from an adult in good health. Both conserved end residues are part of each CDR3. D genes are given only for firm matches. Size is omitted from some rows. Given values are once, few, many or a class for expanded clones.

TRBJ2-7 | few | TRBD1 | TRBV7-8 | CASNQIGVGTAYFF | TGTGCCAGCAACCAAATTGGGGTTGGGACAGCTTATTTTTTC
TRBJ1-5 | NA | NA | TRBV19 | CASRDLAGNQPQHF | TGTGCCAGTAGGGACTTGGCCGGCAATCAGCCCCAGCATTTT
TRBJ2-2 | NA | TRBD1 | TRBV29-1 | CSVDGDRGTGELFF | TGCAGCGTTGATGGGGACAGGGGTACCGGGGAGCTGTTTTTT
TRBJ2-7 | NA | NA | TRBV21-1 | CASSRKRGRYEQYF | TGTGCCAGCAGCAGGAAGAGGGGGAGGTACGAGCAGTACTTC
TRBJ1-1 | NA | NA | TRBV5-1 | CASSPDPQGITEAFF | TGCGCCAGCAGTCCCGACCCACAGGGAATCACTGAAGCTTTCTTT
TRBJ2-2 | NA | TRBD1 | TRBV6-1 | CASTGTGSNTGELFF | TGTGCCAGCACCGGGACAGGGTCGAACACCGGGGAGCTGTTTTTT
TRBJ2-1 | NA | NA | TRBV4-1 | CASKPTPDPFSYNEQFF | TGCGCCAGCAAGCCCACTCCCGACCCATTCTCCTACAATGAGCAGTTCTTC
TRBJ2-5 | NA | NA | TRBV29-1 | CSVGEPETQYF | TGCAGCGTAGGAGAGCCGGAGACCCAGTACTTC
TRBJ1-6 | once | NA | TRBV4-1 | CASSQNVGVYNSPLHF | TGCGCCAGCAGCCAAAACGTGGGAGTTTATAATTCACCCCTCCACTTT
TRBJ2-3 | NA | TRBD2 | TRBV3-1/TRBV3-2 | CASSQVTGGSTDTQYF | TGTGCCAGCAGCCAAGTTACGGGGGGAAGCACAGATACGCAGTATTTT
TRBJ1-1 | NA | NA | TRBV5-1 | CASSLATGRNTEAFF | TGCGCCAGCAGCTTGGCAACAGGGAGGAACACTGAAGCTTTCTTT
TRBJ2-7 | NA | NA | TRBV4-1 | CASSLGQPYSSYEQYF | TGCGCCAGCAGCCTCGGACAGCCGTACAGCTCCTACGAGCAGTACTTC
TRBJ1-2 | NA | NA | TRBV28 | CASSQLYGYTF | TGTGCCAGCAGTCAACTCTATGGCTACACCTTC
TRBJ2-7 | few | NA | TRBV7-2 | CASSAGQRSYEQYF | TGTGCCAGCAGCGCGGGACAACGCTCCTACGAGCAGTACTTC
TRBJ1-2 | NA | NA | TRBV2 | CASSPRGGRDGYTF | TGTGCCAGCAGTCCTCGAGGGGGACGGGATGGCTACACCTTC
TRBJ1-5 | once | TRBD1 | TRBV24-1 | CATRDRGSNQPQHF | TGTGCCACCCGAGACAGGGGTAGCAATCAGCCCCAGCATTTT
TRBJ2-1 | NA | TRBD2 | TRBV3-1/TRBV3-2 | CASSQASGDKYNEQFF | TGTGCCAGCAGCCAAGCTAGCGGTGATAAATACAATGAGCAGTTCTTC
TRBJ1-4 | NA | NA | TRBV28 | CASSPPGANEKLFF | TGTGCCAGCAGCCCCCCGGGAGCTAATGAAAAACTGTTTTTT
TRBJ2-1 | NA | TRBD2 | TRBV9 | CASSVAGWGLASNEQFF | TGTGCCAGCAGCGTAGCTGGTTGGGGACTAGCTTCCAATGAGCAGTTCTTC
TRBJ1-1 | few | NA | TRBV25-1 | CASSEPGGETEAFF | TGTGCCAGCAGTGAACCGGGGGGAGAAACTGAAGCTTTCTTT
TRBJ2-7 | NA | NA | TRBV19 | CASSMRAGTYEQYF | TGTGCCAGTAGTATGCGGGCAGGGACCTACGAGCAGTACTTC
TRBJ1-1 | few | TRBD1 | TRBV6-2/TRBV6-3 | CASSYSPFEGANTEAFF | TGTGCCAGCAGTTACTCCCCCTTTGAGGGGGCGAACACTGAAGCTTTCTTT
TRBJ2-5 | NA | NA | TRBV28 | CARRTLQETQYF | TGTGCCAGGAGGACCCTCCAAGAGACCCAGTACTTC
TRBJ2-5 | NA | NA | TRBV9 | CASSVTYKETQYF | TGTGCCAGCAGCGTAACCTACAAAGAGACCCAGTACTTC
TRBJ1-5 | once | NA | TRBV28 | CASSRTGTVLYQPQHF | TGTGCCAGCAGCCGGACCGGGACGGTTTTATATCAGCCCCAGCATTTT
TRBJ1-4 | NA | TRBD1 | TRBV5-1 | CASSPDRGDEKLFF | TGCGCCAGCAGCCCGGACAGGGGGGACGAAAAACTGTTTTTT
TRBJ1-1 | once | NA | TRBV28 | CASSLGGGMNTEAFF | TGTGCCAGCAGTTTAGGGGGCGGGATGAACACTGAAGCTTTCTTT
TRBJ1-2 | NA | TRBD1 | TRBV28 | CASRQPGQHHYGYTF | TGTGCCAGCAGGCAACCGGGACAGCATCACTATGGCTACACCTTC
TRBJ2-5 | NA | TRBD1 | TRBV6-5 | CASSYQGQGWETQYF | TGTGCCAGCAGTTATCAGGGACAGGGATGGGAGACCCAGTACTTC
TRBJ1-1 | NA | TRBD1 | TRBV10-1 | CANLPQGATEAFF | TGCGCCAACCTTCCACAGGGGGCGACTGAAGCTTTCTTT
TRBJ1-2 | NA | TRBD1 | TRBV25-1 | CASSATGTGANYGYTF | TGTGCCAGCAGTGCCACCGGGACAGGTGCTAACTATGGCTACACCTTC
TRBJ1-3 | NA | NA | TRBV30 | CAWSVVLGYRTSGNTIYF | TGTGCCTGGAGTGTAGTCCTTGGTTACAGGACCTCTGGAAACACCATATATTTT
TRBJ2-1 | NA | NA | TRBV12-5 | CASARGLSGDGEQFF | TGTGCTAGTGCCCGTGGTCTTTCGGGGGACGGTGAGCAGTTCTTC
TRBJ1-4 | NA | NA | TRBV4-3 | CASSLDGGGTGEKLFF | TGCGCCAGCAGCCTTGACGGCGGAGGGACTGGGGAAAAACTGTTTTTT
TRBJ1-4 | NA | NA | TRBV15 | CATSRVFGLEKLFF | TGTGCCACCAGCAGAGTGTTTGGTTTGGAAAAACTGTTTTTT
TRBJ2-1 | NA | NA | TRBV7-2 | CASSLAGAQMGEQFF | TGTGCCAGCAGCTTAGCGGGGGCCCAAATGGGTGAGCAGTTCTTC
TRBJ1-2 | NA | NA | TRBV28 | CASSFGVYGYTF | TGTGCCAGTAGTTTTGGAGTCTATGGCTACACCTTC
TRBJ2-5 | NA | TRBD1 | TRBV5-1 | CASSGQGFKGETQYF | TGCGCCAGCAGCGGACAGGGGTTTAAGGGAGAGACCCAGTACTTC
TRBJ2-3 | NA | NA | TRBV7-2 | CASSQITGTQYF | TGTGCCAGCAGCCAGATTACGGGTACGCAGTATTTT
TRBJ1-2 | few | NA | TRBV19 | CASSTFNRDGGRGGYTF | TGTGCCAGTAGTACCTTTAACCGGGACGGCGGACGGGGGGGCTACACCTTC
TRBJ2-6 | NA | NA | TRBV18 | CASSSDGSGANVLTF | TGTGCCAGCTCATCGGACGGTTCTGGGGCCAACGTCCTGACTTTC
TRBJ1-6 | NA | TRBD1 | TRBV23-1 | CASSQSTGTVYNSPLHF | TGCGCCAGCAGTCAGTCGACCGGGACAGTCTATAATTCACCCCTCCACTTT
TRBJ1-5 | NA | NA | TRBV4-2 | CASSQHENQPQHF | TGTGCCAGCAGCCAGCACGAGAATCAGCCCCAGCATTTT
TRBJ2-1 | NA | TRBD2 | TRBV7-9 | CASSLARLAGVYNEQFF | TGTGCCAGCAGCTTAGCGAGACTAGCGGGGGTTTACAATGAGCAGTTCTTC
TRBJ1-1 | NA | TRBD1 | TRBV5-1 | CASSPRTGTMNTEAFF | TGCGCCAGCAGCCCCAGGACAGGGACGATGAACACTGAAGCTTTCTTT
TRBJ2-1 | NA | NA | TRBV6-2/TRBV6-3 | CASSYPSFDNEQFF | TGTGCCAGCAGTTACCCGAGTTTTGACAATGAGCAGTTCTTC
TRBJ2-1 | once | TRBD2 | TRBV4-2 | CASNLLAGGDNEQFF | TGTGCCAGCAACCTTCTAGCGGGGGGGGACAATGAGCAGTTCTTC
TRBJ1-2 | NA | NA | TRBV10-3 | CAISEYIGFNYGYTF | TGTGCCATCAGTGAGTACATCGGATTTAACTATGGCTACACCTTC
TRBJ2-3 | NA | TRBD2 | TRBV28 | CASSTVGVAGEHRDTQYF | TGTGCCAGCAGTACCGTCGGGGTAGCGGGGGAACATAGGGATACGCAGTATTTT
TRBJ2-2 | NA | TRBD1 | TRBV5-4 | CASSLAPGQVNTGELFF | TGTGCCAGCAGCTTGGCTCCGGGACAGGTGAACACCGGGGAGCTGTTTTTT
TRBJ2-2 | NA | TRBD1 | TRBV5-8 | CASIPGQGVPNTGELFF | TGTGCCAGCATACCGGGACAGGGGGTCCCGAACACCGGGGAGCTGTTTTTT
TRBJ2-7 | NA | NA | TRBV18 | CASSLGSNSEQYF | TGTGCCAGCTCTCTTGGATCGAATTCCGAGCAGTACTTC
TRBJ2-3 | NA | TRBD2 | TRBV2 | CASSYNPWTSGGEKTSTDTQYF | TGTGCCAGCAGCTACAACCCCTGGACTAGCGGGGGGGAAAAGACTAGCACAGATACGCAGTATTTT
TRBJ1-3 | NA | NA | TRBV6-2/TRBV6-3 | CASSYEDYRNTIYF | TGTGCCAGCAGTTACGAGGATTATCGGAACACCATATATTTT
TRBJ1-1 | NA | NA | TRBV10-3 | CAIRVASNTEAFF | TGTGCCATCAGAGTTGCCTCGAACACTGAAGCTTTCTTT
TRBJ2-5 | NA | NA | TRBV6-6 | CASSSGLLETQYF | TGTGCCAGCAGCTCCGGACTACTAGAGACCCAGTACTTC
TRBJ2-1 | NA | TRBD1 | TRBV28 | CASRPRDRGRTEQFF | TGTGCCAGCAGGCCCCGGGACAGGGGGCGCACTGAGCAGTTCTTC
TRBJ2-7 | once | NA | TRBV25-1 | CASRMLVGGLYEQYF | TGTGCCAGCAGAATGCTAGTGGGGGGCCTCTACGAGCAGTACTTC
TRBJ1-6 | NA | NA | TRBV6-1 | CASSATWTGPSNSPLHF | TGTGCCAGCAGTGCTACTTGGACGGGGCCCTCTAATTCACCCCTCCACTTT
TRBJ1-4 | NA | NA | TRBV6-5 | CASRLTAGNEKLFF | TGTGCCAGCAGACTAACCGCGGGTAATGAAAAACTGTTTTTT